The 11 T cell receptor beta chains given below trace back to one sample, sequenced in a study of CD8 T cells in ankylosing spondylitis. MiXCR was run by TCRdb on the 5' RACE reads, yielding one entry per CDR3 protein. The table includes hundreds of thousands of distinct CDR3 sequences, over 9.5% detected once. The sample taken for sequencing was blood, either unsorted or a sorted T cell fraction (not recorded which). The source of these receptors is a male donor with ankylosing spondylitis or in good health (not recorded which).

The J gene is TRBJ2-5, the V gene TRBV28; D not resolved. This CDR3 has 15 amino acids. V was shortened by 8 bases and J by 5 bases, with 21 bases between the two germline ends. CDR1 and CDR2 from the germline V gene are MDHEN and SYDVKM. The CDR3 sequence: CASLSPGPGRETQYF. For the CDR3, the DNA is TGTGCCAGCCTCTCCCCCGGGCCGGGCCGCGAGACCCAGTACTTC. Drawing the rest from reference TRBV28 and TRBJ2-5, the complete variable domain is DVKVTQSSRYLVKRTGEKVFLECVQDMDHENMFWYRQDPGLGLRLIYFSYDVKMKEKGDIPEGYSVSREKKERFSLILESASTNQTSMYLCASLSPGPGRETQYFGPGTRLLVL.

In this sample, this clonotype turned up a few times. The chain uses TRBV20-1 and TRBJ2-1; maybe TRBD1 (6 bases). CDR3 size: 15 residues. V was clipped by 2 bases and J by 4 bases, with 15 bases between them. The germline V gene encodes CDR1 DFQATT and CDR2 SNEGSKA (reference sequence). This CDR3 is CSARPPLGAYNEQFF. In nucleotides, the CDR3 is TGCAGTGCTAGACCCCCGCTGGGGGCGTACAATGAGCAGTTCTTC.

This clonotype was seen ten or more times. The chain combines TRBV15 with TRBJ2-7; 7 bases match TRBD2. V shed 3 bases, J shed 2 bases, and the junction held 16 bases outside the gene matches. CDR3 length equals 18 residues. CDR1 is LNHNV, CDR2 YYDKDF, per germline (reference sequence). CDR3 nucleotides: TGTGCCACCAGCAGCGACCCCCTCCCCGGACTAGGGGCCTACGAGCAGTACTTC. The encoded protein is CATSSDPLPGLGAYEQYF.

This clonotype was counted ten times or more. This rearrangement joins TRBV7-4 to TRBJ2-1; 7 nucleotides agree with TRBD2. Germline CDR1 and CDR2: SGHVT and SQSDAQ. V dropped 8 bases and J dropped 6; count of bases not matched to a gene: 13. The CDR3 spans 15 residues. The CDR3 DNA is TGTGCCAGCTTTAGCGGGTCACGAGGGATCAATGAGCAGTTCTTC. This sequence encodes CASFSGSRGINEQFF.

This clonotype was recorded many times. The V gene is TRBV7-2, the J gene TRBJ1-5; D is possibly TRBD1 (6 bases). The CDR3 extends over 16 amino acids. Trimming shortened V by 2 bases and J by 3 bases, and 14 bases separated the two germline ends. Germline V gene data show CDR1 as SGHTA and CDR2 as FQGNSA. Written as DNA, the CDR3 is TGTGCCAGCAGCTTAAACACTCCAGGGGTCAATCAGCCCCAGCATTTT. This encodes CASSLNTPGVNQPQHF.

This clonotype was recorded at least ten times. The chain recombines TRBV6-1 with TRBJ1-3; D is undetermined. V lost 7 bases and J 2 bases, leaving 12 bases between the germline ends. The CDR3 contains 14 residues. The germline V gene encodes CDR1 MNHNS and CDR2 SASEGT. This CDR3 is CASTTGKAGNTIYF. Here the CDR3 DNA reads TGTGCCAGCACCACGGGTAAAGCTGGAAACACCATATATTTT.

J is TRBJ2-5 and V is TRBV28; unclear D gene. In germline, CDR1 is MDHEN, CDR2 SYDVKM. The CDR3 has 14 amino acids. V was trimmed by 0 bases and J by 2 bases, leaving 7 bases between them. CDR3 sequence (DNA): TGTGCCAGCAGTTTATGGGCAGAACAAGAGACCCAGTACTTC. Amino acid sequence: CASSLWAEQETQYF.

This chain uses TRBV11-2 with TRBJ2-1; 8 bases agree with TRBD2. CDR3 size: 16 residues. Germline-derived CDR1 and CDR2 are SGHAT and FQNNGV. V trimming: 4 bases; J trimming: 8 bases; junction bases outside the gene matches: 13. The CDR3 loop is CASSSPGERGYYEQFF. CDR3 bases: TGTGCCAGCAGCTCTCCCGGGGAGCGGGGGTACTATGAGCAGTTCTTC. Filled out from reference TRBV11-2 and TRBJ2-1, the complete variable domain reads EAGVAQSPRYKIIEKRQSVAFWCNPISGHATLYWYQQILGQGPKLLIQFQNNGVVDDSQLPKDRFSAERLKGVDSTLKIQPAKLEDSAVYLCASSSPGERGYYEQFFGPGTRLTVL.

This clonotype showed up many times. The V gene is TRBV6-2 or TRBV6-3, the J gene TRBJ2-1; D might be TRBD2 (6 bases). CDR1 is MNHEY and CDR2 is SVGEGT in the germline V gene. Trimming removed 0 bases from V and 0 bases from J, with 24 bases in between. This CDR3 has 21 residues. Here the CDR3 DNA reads TGTGCCAGCAGTTACTCCGAAGTCCCCGTCTATCCGGGGGACTCCTACAATGAGCAGTTCTTC. Encoded protein: CASSYSEVPVYPGDSYNEQFF.

This clonotype was seen repeatedly, ten times or more. The CDR3 sequence is CASSSTGTGMHEQYF. DNA for the CDR3: TGTGCCAGCAGCTCGACCGGGACAGGGATGCACGAGCAGTACTTC. J is TRBJ2-7 and V is TRBV7-9; TRBD1 matches 9 bases. Germline trimming cut 4 bases from V and 5 bases from J; bases unmatched to any gene: 9. CDR3 size: 15 residues. CDR1 and CDR2 from the germline V gene are SEHNR and FQNEAQ (reference sequence).

V usage is TRBV15 and J usage is TRBJ1-2; D perhaps matches TRBD1 (5 bases). Germline V gene data show CDR1 as LNHNV and CDR2 as YYDKDF (reference sequence). CDR3 length: 15 amino acids. Trimming left V 5 bases short and J 4 bases short, with 17 bases between. The CDR3: CATSPREVATYGYTF. CDR3 nucleotide sequence: TGTGCCACCAGCCCCAGGGAGGTAGCTACCTATGGCTACACCTTC.